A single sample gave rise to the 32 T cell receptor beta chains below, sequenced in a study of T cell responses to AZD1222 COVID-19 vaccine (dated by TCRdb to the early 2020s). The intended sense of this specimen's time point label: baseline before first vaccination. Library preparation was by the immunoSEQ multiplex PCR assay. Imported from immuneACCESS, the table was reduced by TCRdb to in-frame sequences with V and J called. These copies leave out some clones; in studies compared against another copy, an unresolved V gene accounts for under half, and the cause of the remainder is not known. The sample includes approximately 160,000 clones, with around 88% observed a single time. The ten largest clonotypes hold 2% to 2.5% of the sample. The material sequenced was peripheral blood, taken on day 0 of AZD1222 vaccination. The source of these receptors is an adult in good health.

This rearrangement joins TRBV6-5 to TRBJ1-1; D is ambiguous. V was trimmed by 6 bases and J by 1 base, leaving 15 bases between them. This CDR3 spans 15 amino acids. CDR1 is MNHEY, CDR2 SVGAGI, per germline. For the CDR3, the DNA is TGTGCCAGCAGACTTTTCGGGGTTAAGAACACTGAAGCTTTCTTT. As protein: CASRLFGVKNTEAFF.

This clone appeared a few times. In nucleotides, the CDR3 is TGTGCCAGCAGTGAAAGCGGGACAGATACGCAGTATTTT. Encoded protein: CASSESGTDTQYF. The rearrangement uses TRBV6-4 and TRBJ2-3; D perhaps matches TRBD2 (6 bases). V shed 3 bases and J shed 3 bases, with 7 bases lying between them. CDR3 length: 13 residues. Looked up from germline, CDR1 is MRHNA and CDR2 is SNTAGT.

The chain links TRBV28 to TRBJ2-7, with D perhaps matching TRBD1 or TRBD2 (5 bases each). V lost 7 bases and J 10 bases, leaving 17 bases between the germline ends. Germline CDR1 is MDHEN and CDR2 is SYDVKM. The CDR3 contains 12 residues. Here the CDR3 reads CASTTPGRGQYF. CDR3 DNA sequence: TGTGCCAGCACCACCCCGGGCCGGGGCCAGTACTTC.

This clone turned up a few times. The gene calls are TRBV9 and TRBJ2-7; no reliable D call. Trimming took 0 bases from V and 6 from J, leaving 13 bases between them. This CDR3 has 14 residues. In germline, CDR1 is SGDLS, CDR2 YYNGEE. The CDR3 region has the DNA TGTGCCAGCAGCGTAGGACCTGAGCTAGGCGAGCAGTACTTC. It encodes CASSVGPELGEQYF.

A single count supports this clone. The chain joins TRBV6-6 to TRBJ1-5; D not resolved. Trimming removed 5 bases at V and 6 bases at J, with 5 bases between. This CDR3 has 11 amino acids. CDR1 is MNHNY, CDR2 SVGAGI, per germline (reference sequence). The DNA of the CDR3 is TGTGCCAGCAGTGATGCTCAGCCCCAGCATTTT. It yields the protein CASSDAQPQHF.

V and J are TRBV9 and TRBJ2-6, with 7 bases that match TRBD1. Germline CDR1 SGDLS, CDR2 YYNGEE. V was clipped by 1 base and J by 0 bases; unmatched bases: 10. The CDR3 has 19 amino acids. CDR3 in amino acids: CASSVQRDRFRSGANVLTF. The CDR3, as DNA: TGTGCCAGCAGCGTACAACGGGACAGATTCCGCTCTGGGGCCAACGTCCTGACTTTC.

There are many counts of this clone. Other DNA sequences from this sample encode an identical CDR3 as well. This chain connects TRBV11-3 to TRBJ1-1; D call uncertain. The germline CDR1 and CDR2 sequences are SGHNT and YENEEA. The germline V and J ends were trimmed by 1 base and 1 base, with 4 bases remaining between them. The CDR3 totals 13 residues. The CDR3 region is CASSLGGNTEAFF. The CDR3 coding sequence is TGTGCCAGCAGCTTAGGGGGGAACACTGAAGCTTTCTTT.

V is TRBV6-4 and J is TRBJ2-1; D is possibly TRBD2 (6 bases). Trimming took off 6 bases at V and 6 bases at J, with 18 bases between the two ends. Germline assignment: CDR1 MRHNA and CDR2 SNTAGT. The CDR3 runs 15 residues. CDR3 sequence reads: CASRRDLGVTNEQFF. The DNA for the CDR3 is TGTGCCAGCAGGCGGGATCTAGGGGTAACCAATGAGCAGTTCTTC.

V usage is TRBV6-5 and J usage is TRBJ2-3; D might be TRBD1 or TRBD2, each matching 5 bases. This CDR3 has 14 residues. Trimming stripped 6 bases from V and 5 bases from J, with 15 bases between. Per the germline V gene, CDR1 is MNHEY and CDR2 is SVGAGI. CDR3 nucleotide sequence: TGTGCCAGCAGCAGCCGGGACGTCCTAGATACGCAGTATTTT. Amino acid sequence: CASSSRDVLDTQYF.

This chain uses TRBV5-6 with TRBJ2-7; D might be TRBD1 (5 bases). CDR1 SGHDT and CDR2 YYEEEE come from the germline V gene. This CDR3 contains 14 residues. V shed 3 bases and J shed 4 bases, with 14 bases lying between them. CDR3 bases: TGTGCCAGCAGCTACGGCCAGGGTGGTTACGAGCAGTACTTC. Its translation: CASSYGQGGYEQYF. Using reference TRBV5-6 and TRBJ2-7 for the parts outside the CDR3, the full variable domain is DAGVTQSPTHLIKTRGQQVTLRCSPKSGHDTVSWYQQALGQGPQFIFQYYEEEERQRGNFPDRFSGHQFPNYSSELNVNALLLGDSALYLCASSYGQGGYEQYFGPGTRLTVT.

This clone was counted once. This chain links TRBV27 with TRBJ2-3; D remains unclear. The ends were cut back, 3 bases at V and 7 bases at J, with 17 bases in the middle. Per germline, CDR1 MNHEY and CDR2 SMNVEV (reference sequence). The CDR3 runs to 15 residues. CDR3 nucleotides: TGTGCCAGCAGTTTTTTGTCGGGTCCCCTAAATACGCAGTATTTT. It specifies CASSFLSGPLNTQYF.

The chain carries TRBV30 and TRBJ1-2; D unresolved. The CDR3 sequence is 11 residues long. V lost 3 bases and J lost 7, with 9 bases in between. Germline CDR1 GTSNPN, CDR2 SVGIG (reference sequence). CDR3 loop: CAWRPGTGYTF. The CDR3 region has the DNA TGTGCCTGGAGACCAGGCACTGGCTACACCTTC. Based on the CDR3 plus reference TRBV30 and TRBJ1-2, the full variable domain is SQTIHQWPATLVQPVGSPLSLECTVEGTSNPNLYWYRQAAGRGLQLLFYSVGIGQISSEVPQNLSASRPQDRQFILSSKKLLLSDSGFYLCAWRPGTGYTFGSGTRLTVV.

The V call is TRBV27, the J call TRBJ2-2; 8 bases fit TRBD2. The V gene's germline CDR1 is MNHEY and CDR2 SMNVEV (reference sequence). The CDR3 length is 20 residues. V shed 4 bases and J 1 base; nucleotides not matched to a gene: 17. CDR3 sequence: CASSSDTRFFGRGNTGELFF. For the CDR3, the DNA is TGTGCCAGCAGTTCCGACACACGTTTTTTCGGGAGGGGGAACACCGGGGAGCTGTTTTTT.

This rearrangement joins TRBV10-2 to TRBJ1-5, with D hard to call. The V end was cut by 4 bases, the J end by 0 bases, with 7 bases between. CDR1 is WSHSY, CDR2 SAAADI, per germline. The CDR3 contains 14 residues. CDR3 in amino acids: CASSVLGSNQPQHF. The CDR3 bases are TGCGCCAGCAGTGTTTTAGGTAGCAATCAGCCCCAGCATTTT.

The CDR3, as DNA: TGTGCCAGTAGTACCCGTGGGGGGGTCAGTCAGCCCCAGCATTTT. It translates to CASSTRGGVSQPQHF. The V and J genes are TRBV19 and TRBJ1-5, with TRBD1 as a possible D gene (5 bases). CDR1 LNHDA and CDR2 SQIVND come from the germline V gene (reference sequence). V lost 4 bases and J 6 bases, leaving 16 bases between the germline ends. The CDR3 runs 15 residues.

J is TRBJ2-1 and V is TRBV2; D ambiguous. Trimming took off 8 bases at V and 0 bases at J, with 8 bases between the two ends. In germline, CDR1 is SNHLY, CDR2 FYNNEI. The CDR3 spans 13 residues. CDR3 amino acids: CASCRSSYNEQFF. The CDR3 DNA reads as TGTGCCAGCTGTCGGAGCTCCTACAATGAGCAGTTCTTC.

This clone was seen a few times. DNA for the CDR3: TGTGCCAGCAGTTTCGGGACAGGCAATCAGCCCCAGCATTTT. It encodes CASSFGTGNQPQHF. The chain combines TRBV28 with TRBJ1-5; TRBD1 matches 7 bases. The length of the CDR3 is 14 residues. Germline values: CDR1 MDHEN, CDR2 SYDVKM. V gave up 3 bases and J gave up 2 bases; unmatched junction bases: 1.

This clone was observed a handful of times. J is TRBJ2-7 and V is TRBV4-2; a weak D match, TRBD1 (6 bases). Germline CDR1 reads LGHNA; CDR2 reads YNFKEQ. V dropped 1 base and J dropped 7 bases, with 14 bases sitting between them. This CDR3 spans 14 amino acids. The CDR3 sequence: CASSQGTERAEQYF. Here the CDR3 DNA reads TGTGCCAGCAGCCAAGGGACAGAAAGAGCGGAGCAGTACTTC.

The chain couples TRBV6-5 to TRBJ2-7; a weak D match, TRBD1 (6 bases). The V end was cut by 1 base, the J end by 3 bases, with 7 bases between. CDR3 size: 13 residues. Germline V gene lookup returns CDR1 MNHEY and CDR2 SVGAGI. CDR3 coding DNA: TGTGCCAGCAGTTACTTGACAGGCTACGAGCAGTACTTC. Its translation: CASSYLTGYEQYF.

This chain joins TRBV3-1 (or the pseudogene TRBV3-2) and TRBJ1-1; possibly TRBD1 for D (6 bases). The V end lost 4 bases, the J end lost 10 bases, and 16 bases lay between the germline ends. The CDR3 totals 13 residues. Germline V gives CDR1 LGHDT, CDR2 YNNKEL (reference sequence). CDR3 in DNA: TGTGCCAGCAGCCTGTTGGCAGGGGAAGGAGCTTTCTTT. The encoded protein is CASSLLAGEGAFF.

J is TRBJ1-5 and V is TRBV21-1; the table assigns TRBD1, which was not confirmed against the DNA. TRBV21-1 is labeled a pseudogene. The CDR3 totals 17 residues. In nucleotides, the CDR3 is TGTGCCAGCAGCAATGGATGCGGGACAGGGGGTAATCAGCCCCAGCATTTT. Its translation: CASSNGCGTGGNQPQHF.

The CDR3 bases are TGTGCCTGGAGGCCCCGCCAGGGGCCGAATAGCAATCAGCCCCAGCATTTT. As protein: CAWRPRQGPNSNQPQHF. This chain uses TRBV30 with TRBJ1-5; possible D gene TRBD1, 6 bases. V lost 3 bases, J lost 0 bases, and 18 bases lay in between. This CDR3 has 17 amino acids. Per germline, CDR1 GTSNPN and CDR2 SVGIG (reference sequence).

CDR3 region: CASSRPEGGAHGYTF. The CDR3 nucleotides are TGTGCCAGCAGCCGACCGGAAGGGGGCGCGCACGGCTACACCTTC. The chain carries TRBV4-2 and TRBJ1-2; 7 bases are shared with TRBD1. V trimming: 4 bases; J trimming: 8 bases; junction bases outside the gene matches: 13. The germline V gene has CDR1 LGHNA and CDR2 YNFKEQ. The CDR3 has 15 residues.

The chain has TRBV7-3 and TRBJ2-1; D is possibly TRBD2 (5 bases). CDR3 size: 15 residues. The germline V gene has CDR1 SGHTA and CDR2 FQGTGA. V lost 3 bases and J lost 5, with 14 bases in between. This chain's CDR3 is CASSLVASPNNEQFF. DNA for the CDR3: TGTGCCAGCAGCTTGGTCGCTAGCCCCAACAATGAGCAGTTCTTC.

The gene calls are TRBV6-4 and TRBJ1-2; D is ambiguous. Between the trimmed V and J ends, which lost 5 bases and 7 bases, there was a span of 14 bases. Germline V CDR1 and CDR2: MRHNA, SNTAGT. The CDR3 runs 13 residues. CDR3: CASSRAVFSGYTF. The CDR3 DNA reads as TGTGCCAGCAGTCGGGCGGTTTTTTCTGGCTACACCTTC.

The CDR3 loop is CASSQVGSGGEKLFF. The CDR3 DNA is TGCGCCAGCAGCCAAGTCGGATCGGGAGGTGAAAAACTGTTTTTT. This sequence joins TRBV4-3 and TRBJ1-4; no clear D. Germline V gene sequence: CDR1 LGHNA, CDR2 YSLEER. This CDR3 spans 15 amino acids. The germline V and J ends were trimmed by 1 base and 7 bases, with 13 bases remaining between them.

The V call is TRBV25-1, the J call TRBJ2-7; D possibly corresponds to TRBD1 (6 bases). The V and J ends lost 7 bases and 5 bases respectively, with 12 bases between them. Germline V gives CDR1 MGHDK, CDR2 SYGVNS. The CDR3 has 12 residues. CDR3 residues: CASTAGVHEQYF. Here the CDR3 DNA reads TGTGCCAGCACCGCAGGGGTACACGAGCAGTACTTC.

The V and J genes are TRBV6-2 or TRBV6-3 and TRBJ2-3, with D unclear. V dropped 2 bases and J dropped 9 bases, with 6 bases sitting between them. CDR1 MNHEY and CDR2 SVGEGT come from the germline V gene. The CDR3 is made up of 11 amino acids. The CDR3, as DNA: TGTGCCAGCAGTTACGGGTTCACGCAGTATTTT. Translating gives CASSYGFTQYF.

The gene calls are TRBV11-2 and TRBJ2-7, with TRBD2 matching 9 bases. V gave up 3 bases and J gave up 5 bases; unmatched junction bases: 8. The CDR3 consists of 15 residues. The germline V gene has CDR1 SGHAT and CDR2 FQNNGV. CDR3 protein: CASSFNSGSFNEQYF. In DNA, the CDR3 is TGTGCCAGCAGCTTCAATAGCGGGAGTTTCAACGAGCAGTACTTC.

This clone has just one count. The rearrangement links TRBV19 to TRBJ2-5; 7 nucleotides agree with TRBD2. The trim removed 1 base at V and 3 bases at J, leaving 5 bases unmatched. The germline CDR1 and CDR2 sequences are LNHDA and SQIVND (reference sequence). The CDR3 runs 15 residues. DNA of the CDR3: TGTGCCAGTAGTATAGGGGGGAGGGGTGAAGAGACCCAGTACTTC. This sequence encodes CASSIGGRGEETQYF.

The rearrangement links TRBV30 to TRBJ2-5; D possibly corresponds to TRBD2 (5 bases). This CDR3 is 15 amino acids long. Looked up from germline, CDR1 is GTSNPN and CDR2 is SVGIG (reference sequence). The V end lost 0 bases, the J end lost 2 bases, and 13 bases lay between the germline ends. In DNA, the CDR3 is TGTGCCTGGAGTGTGAGAGGGTTCAAGCAAGAGACCCAGTACTTC. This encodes CAWSVRGFKQETQYF.

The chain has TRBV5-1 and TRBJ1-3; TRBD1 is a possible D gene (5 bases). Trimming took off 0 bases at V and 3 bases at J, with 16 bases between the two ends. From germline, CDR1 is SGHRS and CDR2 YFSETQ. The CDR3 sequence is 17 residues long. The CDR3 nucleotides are TGCGCCAGCAGCTTGGGTACCCCCCCGGGGGTTGGAAACACCATATATTTT. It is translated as CASSLGTPPGVGNTIYF. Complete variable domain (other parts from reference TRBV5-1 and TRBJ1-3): KAGVTQTPRYLIKTRGQQVTLSCSPISGHRSVSWYQQTPGQGLQFLFEYFSETQRNKGNFPGRFSGRQFSNSRSEMNVSTLELGDSALYLCASSLGTPPGVGNTIYFGEGSWLTVV.